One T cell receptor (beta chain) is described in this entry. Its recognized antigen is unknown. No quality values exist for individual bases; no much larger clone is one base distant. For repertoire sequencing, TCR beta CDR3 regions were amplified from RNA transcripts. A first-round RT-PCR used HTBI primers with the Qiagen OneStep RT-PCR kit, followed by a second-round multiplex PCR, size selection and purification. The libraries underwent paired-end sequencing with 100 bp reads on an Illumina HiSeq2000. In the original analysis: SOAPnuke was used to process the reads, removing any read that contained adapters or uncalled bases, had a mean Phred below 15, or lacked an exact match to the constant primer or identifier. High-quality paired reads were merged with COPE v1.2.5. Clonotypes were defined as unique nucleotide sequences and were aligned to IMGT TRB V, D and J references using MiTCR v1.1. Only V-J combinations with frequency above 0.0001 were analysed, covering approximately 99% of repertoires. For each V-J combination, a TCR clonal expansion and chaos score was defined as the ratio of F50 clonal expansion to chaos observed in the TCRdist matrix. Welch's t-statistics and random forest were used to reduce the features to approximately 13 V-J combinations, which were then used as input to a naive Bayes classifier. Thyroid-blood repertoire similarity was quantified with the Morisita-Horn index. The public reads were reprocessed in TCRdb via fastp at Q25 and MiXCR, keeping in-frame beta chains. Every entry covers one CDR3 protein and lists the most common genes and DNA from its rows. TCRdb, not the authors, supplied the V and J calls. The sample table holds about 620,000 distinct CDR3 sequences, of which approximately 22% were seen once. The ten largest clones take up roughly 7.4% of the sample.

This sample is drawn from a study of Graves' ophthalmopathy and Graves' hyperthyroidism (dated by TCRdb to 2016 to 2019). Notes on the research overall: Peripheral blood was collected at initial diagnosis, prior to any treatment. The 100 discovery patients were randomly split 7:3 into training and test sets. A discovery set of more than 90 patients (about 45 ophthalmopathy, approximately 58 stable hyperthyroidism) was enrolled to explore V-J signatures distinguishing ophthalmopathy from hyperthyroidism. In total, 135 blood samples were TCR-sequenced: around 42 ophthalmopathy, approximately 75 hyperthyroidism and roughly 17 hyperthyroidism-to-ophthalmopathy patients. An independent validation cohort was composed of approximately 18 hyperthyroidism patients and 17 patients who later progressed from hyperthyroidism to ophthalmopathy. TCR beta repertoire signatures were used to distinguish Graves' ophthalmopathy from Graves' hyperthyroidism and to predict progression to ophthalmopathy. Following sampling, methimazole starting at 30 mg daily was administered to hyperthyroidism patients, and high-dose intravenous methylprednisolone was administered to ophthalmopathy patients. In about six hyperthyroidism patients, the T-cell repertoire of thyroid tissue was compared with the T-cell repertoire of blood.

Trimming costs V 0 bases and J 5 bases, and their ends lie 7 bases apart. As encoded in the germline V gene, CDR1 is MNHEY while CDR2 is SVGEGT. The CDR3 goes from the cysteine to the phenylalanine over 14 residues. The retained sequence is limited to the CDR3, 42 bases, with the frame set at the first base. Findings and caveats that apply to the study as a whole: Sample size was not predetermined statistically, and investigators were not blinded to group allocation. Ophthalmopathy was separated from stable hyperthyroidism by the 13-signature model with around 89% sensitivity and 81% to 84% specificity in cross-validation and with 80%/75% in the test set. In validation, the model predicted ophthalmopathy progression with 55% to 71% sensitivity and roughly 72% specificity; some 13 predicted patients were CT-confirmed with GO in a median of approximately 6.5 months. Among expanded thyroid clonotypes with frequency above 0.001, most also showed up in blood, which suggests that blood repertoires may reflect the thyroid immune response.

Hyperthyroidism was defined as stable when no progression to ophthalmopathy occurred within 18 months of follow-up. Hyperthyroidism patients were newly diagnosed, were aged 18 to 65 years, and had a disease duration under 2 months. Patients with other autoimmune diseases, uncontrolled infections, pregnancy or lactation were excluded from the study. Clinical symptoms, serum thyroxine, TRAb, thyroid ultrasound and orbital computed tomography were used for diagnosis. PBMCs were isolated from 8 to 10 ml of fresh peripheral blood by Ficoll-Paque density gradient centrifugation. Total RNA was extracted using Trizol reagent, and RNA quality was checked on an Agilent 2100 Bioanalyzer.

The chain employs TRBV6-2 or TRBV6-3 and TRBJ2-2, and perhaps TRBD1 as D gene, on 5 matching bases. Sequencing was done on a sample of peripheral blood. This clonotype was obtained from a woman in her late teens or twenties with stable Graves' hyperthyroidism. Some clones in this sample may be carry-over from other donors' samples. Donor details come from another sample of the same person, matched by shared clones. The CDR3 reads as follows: CASSYSTATGELFF. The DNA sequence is TGTGCCAGCAGTTACTCGACAGCGACCGGGGAGCTGTTTTTT.